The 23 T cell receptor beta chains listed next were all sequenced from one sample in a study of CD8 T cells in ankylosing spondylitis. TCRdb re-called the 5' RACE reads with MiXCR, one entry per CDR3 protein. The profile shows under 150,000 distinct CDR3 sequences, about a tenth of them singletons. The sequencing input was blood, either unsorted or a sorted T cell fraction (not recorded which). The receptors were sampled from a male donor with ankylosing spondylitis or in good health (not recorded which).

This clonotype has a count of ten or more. The DNA for the CDR3 is TGTGCCAGCTCACCGCAAAGCAGCAATGAGCAGTTCTTC. Translating it yields CASSPQSSNEQFF. The rearrangement joins TRBV18 to TRBJ2-1; unclear D gene. Germline CDR1 and CDR2: KGHSH and LQKENI. This CDR3 is built from 13 residues. The V and J ends lost 3 bases and 6 bases respectively, with 9 bases between them.

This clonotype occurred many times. As DNA, the CDR3 is TGCAGTGCTAGAGCCGAACTAGGCCCGGGCACAGATACGCAGTATTTT. As protein: CSARAELGPGTDTQYF. The V and J genes are TRBV20-1 and TRBJ2-3, with a tentative D call TRBD2 (5 bases). The CDR3 consists of 16 residues. Germline V lookup: CDR1 DFQATT, CDR2 SNEGSKA (reference sequence). Trimming removed 1 base at V and 1 base at J, with 15 bases between.

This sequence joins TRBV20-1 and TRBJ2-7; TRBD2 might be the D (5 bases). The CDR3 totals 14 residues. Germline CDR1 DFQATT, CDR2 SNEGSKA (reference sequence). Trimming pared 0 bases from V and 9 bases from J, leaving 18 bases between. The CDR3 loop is CSAREEAGSVGQYF. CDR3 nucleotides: TGCAGTGCTAGAGAGGAGGCCGGATCAGTTGGGCAGTACTTC.

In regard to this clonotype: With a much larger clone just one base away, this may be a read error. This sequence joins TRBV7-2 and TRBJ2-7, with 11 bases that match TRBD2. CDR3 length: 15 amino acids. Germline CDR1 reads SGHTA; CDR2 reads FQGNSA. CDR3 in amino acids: CASSLGGTSGYDQYF. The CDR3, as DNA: TGTGCCAGCAGCTTAGGCGGGACTAGCGGCTACGATCAGTACTTC.

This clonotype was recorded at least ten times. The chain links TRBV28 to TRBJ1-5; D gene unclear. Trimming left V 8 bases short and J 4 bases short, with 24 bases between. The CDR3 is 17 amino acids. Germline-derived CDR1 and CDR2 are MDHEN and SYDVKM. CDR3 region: CASYSGRTPLTNQPQHF. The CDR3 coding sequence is TGTGCCAGCTACAGCGGCAGAACGCCGCTGACTAATCAGCCCCAGCATTTT.

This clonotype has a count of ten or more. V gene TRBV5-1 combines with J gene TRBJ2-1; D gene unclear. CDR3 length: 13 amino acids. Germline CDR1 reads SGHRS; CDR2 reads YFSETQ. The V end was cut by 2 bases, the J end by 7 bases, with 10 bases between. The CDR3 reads CASSFGRLNEQFF. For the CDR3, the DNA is TGCGCCAGCAGCTTCGGCCGCCTGAATGAGCAGTTCTTC. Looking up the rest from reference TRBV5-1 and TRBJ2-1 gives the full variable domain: KAGVTQTPRYLIKTRGQQVTLSCSPISGHRSVSWYQQTPGQGLQFLFEYFSETQRNKGNFPGRFSGRQFSNSRSEMNVSTLELGDSALYLCASSFGRLNEQFFGPGTRLTVL.

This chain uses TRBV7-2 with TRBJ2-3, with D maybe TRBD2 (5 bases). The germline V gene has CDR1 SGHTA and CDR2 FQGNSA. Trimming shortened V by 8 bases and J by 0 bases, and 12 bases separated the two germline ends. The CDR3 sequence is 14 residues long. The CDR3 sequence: CASEGLSSTDTQYF. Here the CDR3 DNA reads TGTGCCAGCGAGGGCTTATCTAGCACAGATACGCAGTATTTT.

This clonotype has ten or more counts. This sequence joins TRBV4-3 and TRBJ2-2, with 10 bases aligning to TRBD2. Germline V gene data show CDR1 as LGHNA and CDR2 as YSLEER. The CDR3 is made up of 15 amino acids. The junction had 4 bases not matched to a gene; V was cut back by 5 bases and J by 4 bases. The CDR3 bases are TGCGCCAGCAGCAAAATAGCGGGAGGCACCGGGGAGCTGTTTTTT. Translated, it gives CASSKIAGGTGELFF.

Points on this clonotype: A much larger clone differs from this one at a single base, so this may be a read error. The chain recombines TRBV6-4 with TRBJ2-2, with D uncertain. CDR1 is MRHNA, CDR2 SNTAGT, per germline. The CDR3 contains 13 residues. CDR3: CASSDRNTGQLFF. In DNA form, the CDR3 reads TGTGCCAGCAGTGACAGGAACACCGGGCAGCTGTTTTTT.

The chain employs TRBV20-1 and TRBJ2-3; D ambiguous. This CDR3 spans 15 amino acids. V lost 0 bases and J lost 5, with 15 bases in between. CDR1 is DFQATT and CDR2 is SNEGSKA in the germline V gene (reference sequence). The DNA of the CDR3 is TGCAGTGCTAGAGATTATCTCTCAAACGGAGATACGCAGTATTTT. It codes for CSARDYLSNGDTQYF.

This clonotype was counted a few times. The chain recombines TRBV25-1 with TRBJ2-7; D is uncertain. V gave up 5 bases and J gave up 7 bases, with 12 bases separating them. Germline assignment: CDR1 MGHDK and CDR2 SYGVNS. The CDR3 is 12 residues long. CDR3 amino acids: CASSRYTNEQYF. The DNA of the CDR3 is TGTGCCAGCAGTCGGTATACTAATGAGCAGTACTTC.

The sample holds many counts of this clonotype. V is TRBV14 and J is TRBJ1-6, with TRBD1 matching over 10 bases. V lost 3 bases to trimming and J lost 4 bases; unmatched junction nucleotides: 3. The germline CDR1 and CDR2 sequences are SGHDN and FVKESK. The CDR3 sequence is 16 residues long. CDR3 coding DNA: TGTGCCAGCAGCCAGAGGACAGGGGGTTATAATTCACCCCTCCACTTT. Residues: CASSQRTGGYNSPLHF. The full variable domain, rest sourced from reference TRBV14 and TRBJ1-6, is EAGVTQFPSHSVIEKGQTVTLRCDPISGHDNLYWYRRVMGKEIKFLLHFVKESKQDESGMPNNRFLAERTGGTYSTLKVQPAELEDSGVYFCASSQRTGGYNSPLHFGNGTRLTVT.

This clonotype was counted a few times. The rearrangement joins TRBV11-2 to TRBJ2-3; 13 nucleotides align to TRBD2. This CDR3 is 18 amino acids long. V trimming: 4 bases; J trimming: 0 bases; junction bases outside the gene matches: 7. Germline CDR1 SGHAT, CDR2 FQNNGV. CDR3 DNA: TGTGCCAGCAGCTGGGGACTAGCGGGATCTGGTAGCACAGATACGCAGTATTTT. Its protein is CASSWGLAGSGSTDTQYF.

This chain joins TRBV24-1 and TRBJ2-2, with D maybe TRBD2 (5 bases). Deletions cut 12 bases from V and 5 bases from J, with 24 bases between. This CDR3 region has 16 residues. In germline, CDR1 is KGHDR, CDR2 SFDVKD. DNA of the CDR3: TGTGCCCCGAGAATTCTGGCCAGCGGAGGTACCGGGGAGCTGTTTTTT. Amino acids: CAPRILASGGTGELFF.

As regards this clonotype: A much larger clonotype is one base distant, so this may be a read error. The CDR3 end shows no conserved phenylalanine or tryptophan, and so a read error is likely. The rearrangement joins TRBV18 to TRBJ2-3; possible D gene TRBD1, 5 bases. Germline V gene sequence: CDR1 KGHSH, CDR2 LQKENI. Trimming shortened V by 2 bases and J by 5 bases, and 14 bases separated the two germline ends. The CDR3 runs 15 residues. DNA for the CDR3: TGTGCCAGCTCACCAAACAGGCAGGGCAGAGATACGCAGTATTCT. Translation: CASSPNRQGRDTQYS.

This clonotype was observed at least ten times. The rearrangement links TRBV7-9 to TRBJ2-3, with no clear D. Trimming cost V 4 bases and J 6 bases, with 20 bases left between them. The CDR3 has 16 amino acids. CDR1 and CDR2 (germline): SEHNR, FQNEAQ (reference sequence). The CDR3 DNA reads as TGTGCCAGCAGCTCCCCCCCCGAGGAACTGCAGGATACGCAGTATTTT. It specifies CASSSPPEELQDTQYF. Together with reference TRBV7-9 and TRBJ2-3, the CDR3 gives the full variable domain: DTGVSQNPRHKITKRGQNVTFRCDPISEHNRLYWYRQTLGQGPEFLTYFQNEAQLEKSRLLSDRFSAERPKGSFSTLEIQRTEQGDSAMYLCASSSPPEELQDTQYFGPGTRLTVL.

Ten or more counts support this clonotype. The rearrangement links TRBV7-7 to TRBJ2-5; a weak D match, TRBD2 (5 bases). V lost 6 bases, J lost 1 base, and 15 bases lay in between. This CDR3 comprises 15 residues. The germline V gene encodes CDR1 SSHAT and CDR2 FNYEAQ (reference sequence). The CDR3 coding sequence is TGTGCCAGCAGTCCTACAGTCCGGGGCCAAGAGACCCAGTACTTC. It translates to CASSPTVRGQETQYF.

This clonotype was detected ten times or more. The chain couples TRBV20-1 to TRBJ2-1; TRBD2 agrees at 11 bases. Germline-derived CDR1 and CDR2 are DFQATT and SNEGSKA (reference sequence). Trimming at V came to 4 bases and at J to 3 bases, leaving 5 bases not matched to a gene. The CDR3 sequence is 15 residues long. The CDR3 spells CSAKGTSGNYNEQFF. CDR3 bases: TGCAGTGCTAAAGGGACTAGCGGCAACTACAATGAGCAGTTCTTC.

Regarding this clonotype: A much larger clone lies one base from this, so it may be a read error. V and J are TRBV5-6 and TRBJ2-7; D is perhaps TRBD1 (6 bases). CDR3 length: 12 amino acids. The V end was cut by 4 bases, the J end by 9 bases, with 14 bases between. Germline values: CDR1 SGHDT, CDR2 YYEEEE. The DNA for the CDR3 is TGTGCCAGCAGCCAGGGGTTGGACGCGCAGTACTTC. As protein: CASSQGLDAQYF.

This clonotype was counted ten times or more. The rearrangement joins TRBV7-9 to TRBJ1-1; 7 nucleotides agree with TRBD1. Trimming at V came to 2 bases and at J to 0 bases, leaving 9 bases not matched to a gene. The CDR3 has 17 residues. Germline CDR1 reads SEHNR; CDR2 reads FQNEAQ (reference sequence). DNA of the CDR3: TGTGCCAGCAGCTTATCCCGACTGGGACAGATGAACACTGAAGCTTTCTTT. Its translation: CASSLSRLGQMNTEAFF.

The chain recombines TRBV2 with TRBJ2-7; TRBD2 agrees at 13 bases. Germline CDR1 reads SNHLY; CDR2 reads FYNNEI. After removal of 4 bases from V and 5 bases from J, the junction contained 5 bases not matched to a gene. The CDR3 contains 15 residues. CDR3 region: CASSVLAGGPHEQYF. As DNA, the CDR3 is TGTGCCAGCAGTGTACTAGCGGGAGGGCCCCACGAGCAGTACTTC.

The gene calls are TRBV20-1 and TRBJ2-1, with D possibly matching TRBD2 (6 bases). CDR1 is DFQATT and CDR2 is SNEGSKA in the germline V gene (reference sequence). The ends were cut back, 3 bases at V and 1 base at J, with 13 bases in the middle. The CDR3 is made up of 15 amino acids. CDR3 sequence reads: CSARRASGSYNEQFF. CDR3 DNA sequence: TGCAGTGCTAGGCGGGCGAGCGGGTCCTACAATGAGCAGTTCTTC.

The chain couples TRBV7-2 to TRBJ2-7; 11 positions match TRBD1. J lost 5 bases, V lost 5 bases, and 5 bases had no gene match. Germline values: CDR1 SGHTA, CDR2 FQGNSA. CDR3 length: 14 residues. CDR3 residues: CASSTDRGRDEQYF. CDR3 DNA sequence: TGTGCCAGCAGCACGGACAGGGGGCGCGACGAGCAGTACTTC.